What follows are 11 T cell receptor beta chains derived from one specimen sequenced in a study of T cell responses to AZD1222 COVID-19 vaccine. Profiled with immunoSEQ multiplex PCR; TCRdb holds only in-frame clones, not every one. The repertoire holds about 160,000 clones, with 88% as singletons. The starting material was peripheral blood, obtained 28 days after the second AZD1222 dose. The receptors shown here come from an adult who received the AZD1222 COVID-19 vaccine.

In the case of this clone: The sample contains more than one DNA sequence encoding this CDR3. The chain employs TRBV3-1 (or the pseudogene TRBV3-2) and TRBJ2-5; D is ambiguous. V was trimmed by 0 bases and J by 5 bases, leaving 4 bases between them. Germline V gene data show CDR1 as LGHDT and CDR2 as YNNKEL (reference sequence). This CDR3 has 12 amino acids. The DNA of the CDR3 is TGTGCCAGCAGCCAAGATGGGGAGACCCAGTACTTC. Protein: CASSQDGETQYF.

This chain connects TRBV5-6 to TRBJ2-2; D possibly corresponds to TRBD1 (5 bases). This CDR3 region has 14 residues. Germline V gives CDR1 SGHDT, CDR2 YYEEEE. Trimming removed 4 bases at V and 7 bases at J, with 14 bases between. CDR3 loop: CASSPPWGGGELFF. The CDR3 nucleotides are TGTGCCAGCAGCCCTCCATGGGGCGGCGGGGAGCTGTTTTTT.

The chain combines TRBV6-5 with TRBJ2-5; 8 positions match TRBD2. Unmatched junction bases numbered 10, after V lost 5 bases and J lost 5 bases. This CDR3 is 15 amino acids long. Germline V gene data show CDR1 as MNHEY and CDR2 as SVGAGI. The CDR3 spells CASSRTGGLSETQYF. CDR3 sequence (DNA): TGTGCCAGCAGTAGGACGGGGGGGCTGTCGGAGACCCAGTACTTC.

The chain employs TRBV5-5 and TRBJ1-1; D gene uncertain. Germline V gene sequence: CDR1 SGHKS, CDR2 YYEKEE (reference sequence). The CDR3 has 14 residues. V gave up 0 bases and J gave up 0 bases, with 6 bases separating them. The CDR3, as DNA: TGTGCCAGCAGCTTGGCAATAATGAACACTGAAGCTTTCTTT. This encodes CASSLAIMNTEAFF.

This rearrangement joins TRBV19 to TRBJ2-4; no reliable D call. V gave up 5 bases and J gave up 3 bases, with 5 bases separating them. This CDR3 has 12 residues. Germline CDR1 is LNHDA and CDR2 is SQIVND (reference sequence). The CDR3 reads CASSAVKNIQYF. The DNA for the CDR3 is TGTGCCAGTAGTGCGGTCAAAAACATTCAGTACTTC.

The V gene is TRBV4-2, the J gene TRBJ2-3; 13 bases are a match to TRBD2. Trimming at V came to 0 bases and at J to 5 bases, leaving 5 bases not matched to a gene. Germline CDR1 LGHNA, CDR2 YNFKEQ. The CDR3 sequence is 17 residues long. This CDR3 is CASSQELAGGPLDTQYF. CDR3 coding DNA: TGTGCCAGCAGCCAAGAACTAGCGGGGGGGCCGTTAGATACGCAGTATTTT.

The rearrangement joins TRBV5-3 to TRBJ1-1; D not resolved. TRBV5-3 is an ORF, and what it does is uncertain. The CDR3 contains 16 residues. V lost 4 bases to trimming and J lost 5 bases, with 21 bases between them. CDR3 sequence reads: CARSNVPTEGSTEAFF. The CDR3 nucleotides read TGTGCCAGAAGCAACGTACCCACCGAGGGAAGTACTGAAGCTTTCTTT.

V is TRBV28 and J is TRBJ1-1, with no clear D. Germline V gene sequence: CDR1 MDHEN, CDR2 SYDVKM. The CDR3 has 14 amino acids. V was trimmed by 5 bases and J by 0 bases, leaving 10 bases between them. CDR3 nucleotide sequence: TGTGCCAGCAGTGCATTAAAGTTGAACACTGAAGCTTTCTTT. Protein: CASSALKLNTEAFF.

A few counts support this clone. The chain combines TRBV9 with TRBJ2-1, with 12 bases fitting TRBD2. Germline-derived CDR1 and CDR2 are SGDLS and YYNGEE. V lost 3 bases, J lost 7 bases, and 8 bases stayed unmatched. The CDR3 contains 16 residues. This CDR3 reads CASSDLPSGGVNEQFF. CDR3 nucleotides: TGTGCCAGCAGCGATCTCCCTAGCGGGGGGGTTAATGAGCAGTTCTTC.

Of note for this clone: This sample includes further DNA sequences coding for the same CDR3. This chain connects TRBV6-2 or TRBV6-3 to TRBJ2-7; 7 positions agree with TRBD1. V dropped 2 bases and J dropped 2; count of bases not matched to a gene: 3. Germline loops: CDR1 MNHEY, CDR2 SVGEGT. CDR3 size: 14 residues. CDR3 region: CASSYRDSTYEQYF. The CDR3 nucleotides read TGTGCCAGCAGTTACAGGGACAGCACCTACGAGCAGTACTTC.

This chain connects TRBV2 to TRBJ1-2; a weak D match, TRBD1 (5 bases). Per the germline V gene, CDR1 is SNHLY and CDR2 is FYNNEI. The CDR3 loop spans 12 amino acids. V lost 2 bases and J 8 bases, leaving 9 bases between the germline ends. CDR3 sequence: CASSETGGGYTF. CDR3 sequence (DNA): TGTGCCAGCAGTGAAACCGGGGGAGGCTACACCTTC. The full variable domain, rest sourced from reference TRBV2 and TRBJ1-2, is EPEVTQTPSHQVTQMGQEVILRCVPISNHLYFYWYRQILGQKVEFLVSFYNNEISEKSEIFDDQFSVERPDGSNFTLKIRSTKLEDSAMYFCASSETGGGYTFGSGTRLTVV.